The entry below gives a single TCR beta chain sequence along with its context. Its antigen target is currently unknown. No qualities accompany the bases; no much larger clone lies one base away. Receptor amplification or capture employed the immunoSEQ multiplex PCR assay. TCRdb stores this immuneACCESS table with in-frame sequences only. Part of the clones is absent; in the studies checked, under half of the shortfall reflects unresolved V genes, and no reason is known for the rest. In this sample the table shows some 130,000 clones, more than 90% of which occur a single time. The ten biggest clones cover 5.5% to 7% of the sample. This entry comes from a study of control samples from healthy donors and cancer patients (dated by TCRdb to the early 2020s). CDR1 and CDR2, looked up from the germline V gene, are SGHAT and FQNNGV. There are 12 amino acids in the CDR3, from cysteine to phenylalanine inclusive. Only CDR3 DNA is held: 36 bases, read in frame from base 1. Trimming costs V 2 bases and J 9 bases, and their ends lie 8 bases apart.

The sequenced sample consisted of blood. Recombination linked TRBV11-2 to TRBJ2-1, with the D segment identity uncertain. This clonotype was sampled from a young man in good health. Here the CDR3 is given as CASSLLGPEQFF. The sequenced DNA: TGTGCCAGCAGCTTACTCGGCCCTGAGCAGTTCTTC.